Listed below are T cell receptor beta chains from one sample, sequenced in a study of monozygotic twins with inflammatory bowel disease. TCRdb reprocessed the 5' RACE reads, with one entry per CDR3 protein and no DNA. This sample's clone table lists 420,000 or so distinct CDR3 sequences. The sequenced sample was blood. These receptors all stem from a human donor with ulcerative colitis or Crohn's disease, or a healthy co-twin of an affected twin (not recorded which). CDR3s include the opening cysteine and the closing phenylalanine or tryptophan. The order of the fields is J gene, V gene, CDR3 protein.

>TRBJ1-5|TRBV6-2/TRBV6-3
CASAPSNQPQHF
>TRBJ1-6|TRBV5-4
CASSTGQGRPNSPLHF
>TRBJ2-5|TRBV5-1
CASSPATVQETQYF
>TRBJ2-5|TRBV18
CASSPTGGETQYF
>TRBJ2-1|TRBV5-1
CASSLGQGSDEQFF
>TRBJ2-3|TRBV20-1
CSAPTGMTGVGDTQYF
>TRBJ2-3|TRBV4-1
CASSQETSGGPDTQYF
>TRBJ2-3|TRBV7-2
CASNLGGNWFTDTQYF
>TRBJ2-3|TRBV5-1
CASSRNPADTQYF
>TRBJ2-5|TRBV15
CATSRDRLAEPQETQYF
>TRBJ1-5|TRBV29-1
CSVAQGLGQPQHF
>TRBJ2-2|TRBV19
CASSPGLMNTGELFF
>TRBJ2-1|TRBV27
CASILGRGTGEQFF
>TRBJ2-7|TRBV27
CASSILAYDEQYF
>TRBJ1-1|TRBV14
CASSPRTGWNTEAFF
>TRBJ1-2|TRBV5-1
CASSSGLYGYTF
>TRBJ1-2|TRBV7-3
CASSASGGEGYTF
>TRBJ1-4|TRBV4-3
CASSRTGTGLEKLFF
>TRBJ2-3|TRBV29-1
CSVGRTTSTDTQYF
>TRBJ1-4|TRBV29-1
CSALSAVGSNNEKLFF
>TRBJ1-5|TRBV29-1
CSVAGTANQPQHF
>TRBJ2-7|TRBV11-3
CASSSNRGGAEQYF
>TRBJ2-7|TRBV20-1
CSATGTSSYEQYF
>TRBJ2-1|TRBV20-1
CSARGPLRGIEQFF
>TRBJ1-2|TRBV6-2/TRBV6-3
CASSPSEGPRSGYTF
>TRBJ1-6|TRBV27
CASTHWPLPLHF
>TRBJ1-2|TRBV12-3/TRBV12-4
CASGRGGALIVGYTF
>TRBJ2-7|TRBV5-1
CASSPSAVWGEQYF
>TRBJ2-7|TRBV6-1
CASSDRPTSYEQYF
>TRBJ2-5|TRBV3-1
CASSLSAGTGTETQYF
>TRBJ2-7|TRBV5-1
CASSPGQTTDEQYF
>TRBJ1-4|TRBV27
CASSLGGWEGGEKLFF
>TRBJ2-5|TRBV5-4
CASSPGLAGGVQETQYF
>TRBJ1-1|TRBV3-1
CASSQVEGNTEAFF
>TRBJ2-1|TRBV5-1
CASSPRWSSGGYNEQFF
>TRBJ1-1|TRBV6-5
CASSYSHGWEAFF
>TRBJ2-7|TRBV5-5
CASSAAGTYEQYF
>TRBJ2-3|TRBV10-3
CAISESKRGGGQGSSDTQYF
>TRBJ2-7|TRBV7-2
CASSSRGLPYEQYF
>TRBJ2-1|TRBV27
CASSLRGGGSNEQFF
>TRBJ2-1|TRBV10-3
CAINGRESQEQFF
>TRBJ2-7|TRBV7-9
CASSPPGLPAEQYF
>TRBJ2-1|TRBV12-3/TRBV12-4
CASSWGTSYNEQFF
>TRBJ2-7|TRBV4-3
CASSQERRIDAFYEQYF
>TRBJ2-7|TRBV12-3/TRBV12-4
CASSLRLGQGVNEQYF
>TRBJ1-3|TRBV5-1
CASSLDRGSGNTIYF
>TRBJ2-1|TRBV15
CATSRDKAGGPLEQFF
>TRBJ2-3|TRBV7-9
CASSLQGFPSTDTQYF
>TRBJ2-7|TRBV15
CATSRDSAREQYF
>TRBJ1-1|TRBV6-5
CASSFQDRGNTEAFF
>TRBJ1-5|TRBV7-8
CASSLGAVGGPQHF
>TRBJ2-3|TRBV20-1
CSARVVDSTDTQYF
>TRBJ2-7|TRBV5-6
CASSSIQGIYEQYF
>TRBJ1-5|TRBV12-3/TRBV12-4
CASSLQPWPQHF
>TRBJ1-1|TRBV4-2
CASSQDLDRGTGYTEAFF